Sequencing of this T cell receptor beta chain was carried out in a study of beta chain features in type 1 diabetes. Whole-study findings and limits: Highly expressing activated T cells could be over-counted with a cDNA template. Comparison showed that naive, central memory and Treg TCRB repertoires appeared more similar among patients than among healthy donors.

All of the sorted populations showed purity greater than 95%. In the case of this clone: Its antigen is undetermined.

This CDR3 contains 13 residues. Deletions cut 3 bases from V and 6 bases from J, with 11 bases between. Germline CDR1 is SNHLY and CDR2 is FYNNEI. Sequenced material consisted of expressed TCRB transcripts (all of the isolated RNA was reverse transcribed). TCRdb's copy holds only in-frame clones and misses some; the assay was immunoSEQ multiplex PCR. This sample has 310,000 or so clones, with roughly 8% found just once. Sequenced input: central memory CD4+ T cells from blood. V and J are TRBV2 and TRBJ1-2; D is possibly TRBD1 (5 bases). The origin of this receptor is a woman between 18 and 29 years old in good health. Written as DNA, the CDR3 is TGTGCCAGCAGTGAGAACAGGAGAAATGGCTACACCTTC. It codes for CASSENRRNGYTF.